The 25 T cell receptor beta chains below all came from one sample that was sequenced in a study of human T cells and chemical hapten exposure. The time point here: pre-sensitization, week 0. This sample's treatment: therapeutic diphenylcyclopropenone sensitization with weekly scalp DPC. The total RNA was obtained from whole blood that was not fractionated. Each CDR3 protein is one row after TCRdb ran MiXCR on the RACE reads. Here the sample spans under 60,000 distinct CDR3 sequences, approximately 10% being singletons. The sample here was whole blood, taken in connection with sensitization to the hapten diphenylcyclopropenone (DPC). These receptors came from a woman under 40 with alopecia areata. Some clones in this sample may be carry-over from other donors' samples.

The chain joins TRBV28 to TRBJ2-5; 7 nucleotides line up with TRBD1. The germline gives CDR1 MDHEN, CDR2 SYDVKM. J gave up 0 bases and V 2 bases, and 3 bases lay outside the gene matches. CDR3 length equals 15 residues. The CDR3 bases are TGTGCCAGCAGTTTAGACAGGGCCCACCAAGAGACCCAGTACTTC. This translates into CASSLDRAHQETQYF. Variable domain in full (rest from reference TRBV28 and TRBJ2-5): DVKVTQSSRYLVKRTGEKVFLECVQDMDHENMFWYRQDPGLGLRLIYFSYDVKMKEKGDIPEGYSVSREKKERFSLILESASTNQTSMYLCASSLDRAHQETQYFGPGTRLLVL.

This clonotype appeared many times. The CDR3 sequence: CASSYSIFQPNTEAFF. CDR3 in DNA: TGTGCCAGCAGTTACTCGATCTTCCAGCCGAACACTGAAGCTTTCTTT. The chain couples TRBV6-5 to TRBJ1-1; D gene ambiguous. This CDR3 has 16 amino acids. V was shortened by 0 bases and J by 1 base, with 12 bases between the two germline ends. Germline V CDR1 and CDR2: MNHEY, SVGAGI.

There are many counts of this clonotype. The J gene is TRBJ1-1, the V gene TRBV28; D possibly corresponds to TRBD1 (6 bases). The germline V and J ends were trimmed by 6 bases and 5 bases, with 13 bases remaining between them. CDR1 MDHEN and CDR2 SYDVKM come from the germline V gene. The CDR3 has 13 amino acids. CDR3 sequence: CASREGGRTEAFF. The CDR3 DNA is TGTGCCAGCAGGGAAGGGGGTAGGACTGAAGCTTTCTTT.

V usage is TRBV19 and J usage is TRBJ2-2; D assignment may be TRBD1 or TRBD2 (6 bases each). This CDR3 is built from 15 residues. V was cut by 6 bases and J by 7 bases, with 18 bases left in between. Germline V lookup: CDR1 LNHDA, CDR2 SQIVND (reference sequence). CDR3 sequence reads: CASSPSRGAGGELFF. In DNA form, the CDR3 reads TGTGCCAGTAGCCCAAGTAGGGGGGCCGGCGGGGAGCTGTTTTTT.

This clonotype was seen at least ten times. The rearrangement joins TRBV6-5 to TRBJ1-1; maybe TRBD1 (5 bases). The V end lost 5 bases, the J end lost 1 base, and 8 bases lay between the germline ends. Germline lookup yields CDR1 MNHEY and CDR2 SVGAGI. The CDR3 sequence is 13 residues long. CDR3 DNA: TGTGCCAGCAGTCCGGGACCGAACACTGAAGCTTTCTTT. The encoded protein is CASSPGPNTEAFF.

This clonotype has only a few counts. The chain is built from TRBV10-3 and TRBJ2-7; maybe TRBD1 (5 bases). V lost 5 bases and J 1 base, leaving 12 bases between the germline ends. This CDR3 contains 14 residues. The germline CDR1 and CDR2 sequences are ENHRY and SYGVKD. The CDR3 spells CAISPTAQSYEQYF. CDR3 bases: TGTGCCATCAGTCCGACAGCTCAGTCCTACGAGCAGTACTTC.

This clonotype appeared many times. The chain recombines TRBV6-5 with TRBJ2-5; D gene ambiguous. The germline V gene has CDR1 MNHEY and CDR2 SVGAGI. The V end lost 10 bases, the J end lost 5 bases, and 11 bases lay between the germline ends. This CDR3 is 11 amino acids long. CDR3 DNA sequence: TGTGCCACCCTAATCGGGGAGACCCAGTACTTC. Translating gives CATLIGETQYF.

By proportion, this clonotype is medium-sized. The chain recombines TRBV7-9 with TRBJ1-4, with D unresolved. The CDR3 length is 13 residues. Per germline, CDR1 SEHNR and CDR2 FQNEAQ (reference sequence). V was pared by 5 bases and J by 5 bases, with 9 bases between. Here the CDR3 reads CASSPILNEKLFF. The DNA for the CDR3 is TGTGCCAGCAGCCCCATCCTAAATGAAAAACTGTTTTTT.

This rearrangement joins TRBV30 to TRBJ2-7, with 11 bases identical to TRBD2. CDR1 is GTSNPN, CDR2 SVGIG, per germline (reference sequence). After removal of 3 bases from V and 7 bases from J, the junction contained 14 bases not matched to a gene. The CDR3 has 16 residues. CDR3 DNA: TGTGCCTGGAGCAAGGGGGCTAGCGGGGGGTCCCGAGAGCAGTACTTC. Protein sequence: CAWSKGASGGSREQYF.

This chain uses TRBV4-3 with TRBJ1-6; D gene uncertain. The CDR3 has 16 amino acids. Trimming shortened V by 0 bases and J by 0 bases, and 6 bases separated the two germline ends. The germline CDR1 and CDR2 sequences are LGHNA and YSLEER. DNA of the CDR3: TGCGCCAGCAGCCAAGAACCCAGCTCCTATAATTCACCCCTCCACTTT. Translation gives CASSQEPSSYNSPLHF.

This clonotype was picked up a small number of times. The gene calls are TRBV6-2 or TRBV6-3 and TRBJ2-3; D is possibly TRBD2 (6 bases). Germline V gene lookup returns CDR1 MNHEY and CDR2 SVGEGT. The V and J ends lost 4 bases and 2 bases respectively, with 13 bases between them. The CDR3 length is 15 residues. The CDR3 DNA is TGTGCCAGCAGTTTCTCTAGCGTGTCCACAGATACGCAGTATTTT. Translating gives CASSFSSVSTDTQYF.

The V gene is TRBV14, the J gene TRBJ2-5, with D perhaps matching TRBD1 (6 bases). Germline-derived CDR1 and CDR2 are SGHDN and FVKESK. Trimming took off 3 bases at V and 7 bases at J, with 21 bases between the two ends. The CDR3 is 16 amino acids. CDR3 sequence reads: CASSQNPGTRARTQYF. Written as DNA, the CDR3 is TGTGCCAGCAGCCAGAACCCCGGGACAAGAGCAAGGACCCAGTACTTC.

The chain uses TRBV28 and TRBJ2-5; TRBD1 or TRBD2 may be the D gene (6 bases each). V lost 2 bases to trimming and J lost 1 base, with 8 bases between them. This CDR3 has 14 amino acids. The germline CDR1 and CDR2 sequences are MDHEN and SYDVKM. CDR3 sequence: CASSLRGAQETQYF. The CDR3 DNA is TGTGCCAGCAGTTTAAGGGGGGCCCAAGAGACCCAGTACTTC.

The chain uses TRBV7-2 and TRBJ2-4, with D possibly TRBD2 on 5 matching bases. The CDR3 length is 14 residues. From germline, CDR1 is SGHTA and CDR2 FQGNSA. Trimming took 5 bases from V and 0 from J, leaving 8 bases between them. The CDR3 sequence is CASSPGLAKNIQYF. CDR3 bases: TGTGCCAGCAGCCCTGGACTAGCCAAAAACATTCAGTACTTC.

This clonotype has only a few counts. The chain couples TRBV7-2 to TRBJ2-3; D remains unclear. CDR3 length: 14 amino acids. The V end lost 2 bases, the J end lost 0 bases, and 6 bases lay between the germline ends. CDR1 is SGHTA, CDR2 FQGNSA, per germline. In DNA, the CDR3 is TGTGCCAGCAGCTTATTAGGAAGCACAGATACGCAGTATTTT. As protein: CASSLLGSTDTQYF. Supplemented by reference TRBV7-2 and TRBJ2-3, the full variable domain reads GAGVSQSPSNKVTEKGKDVELRCDPISGHTALYWYRQSLGQGLEFLIYFQGNSAPDKSGLPSDRFSAERTGGSVSTLTIQRTQQEDSAVYLCASSLLGSTDTQYFGPGTRLTVL.

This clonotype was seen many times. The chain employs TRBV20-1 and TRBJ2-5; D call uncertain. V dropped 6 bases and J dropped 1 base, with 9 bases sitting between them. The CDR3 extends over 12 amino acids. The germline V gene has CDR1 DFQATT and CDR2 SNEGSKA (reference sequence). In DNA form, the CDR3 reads TGCAGTGCCACGAGGACCCAAGAGACCCAGTACTTC. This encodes CSATRTQETQYF.

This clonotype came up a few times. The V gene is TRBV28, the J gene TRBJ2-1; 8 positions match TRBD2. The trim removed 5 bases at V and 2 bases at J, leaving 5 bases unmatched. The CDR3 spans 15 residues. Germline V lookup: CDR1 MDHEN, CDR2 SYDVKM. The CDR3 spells CASSDGGGTYNEQFF. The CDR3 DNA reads TGTGCCAGCAGTGACGGGGGGGGGACCTACAATGAGCAGTTCTTC.

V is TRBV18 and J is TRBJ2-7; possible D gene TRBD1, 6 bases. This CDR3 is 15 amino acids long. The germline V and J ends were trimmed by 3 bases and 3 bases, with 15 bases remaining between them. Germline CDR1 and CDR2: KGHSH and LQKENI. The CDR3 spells CASSPPSTGGYEQYF. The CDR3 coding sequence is TGTGCCAGCTCACCCCCCTCGACAGGTGGCTACGAGCAGTACTTC.

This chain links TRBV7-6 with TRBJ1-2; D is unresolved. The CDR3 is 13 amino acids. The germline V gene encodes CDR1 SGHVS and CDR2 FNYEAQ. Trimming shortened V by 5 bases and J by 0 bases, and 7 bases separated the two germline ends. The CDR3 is CASSPYSNYGYTF. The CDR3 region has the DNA TGTGCCAGCAGCCCTTATTCTAACTATGGCTACACCTTC.

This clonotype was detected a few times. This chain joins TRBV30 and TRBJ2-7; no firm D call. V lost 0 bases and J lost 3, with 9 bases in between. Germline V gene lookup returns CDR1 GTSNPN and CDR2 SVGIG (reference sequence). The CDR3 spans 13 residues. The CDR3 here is CAWSVPGLYEQYF. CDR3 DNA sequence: TGTGCCTGGAGTGTTCCGGGTCTCTACGAGCAGTACTTC.

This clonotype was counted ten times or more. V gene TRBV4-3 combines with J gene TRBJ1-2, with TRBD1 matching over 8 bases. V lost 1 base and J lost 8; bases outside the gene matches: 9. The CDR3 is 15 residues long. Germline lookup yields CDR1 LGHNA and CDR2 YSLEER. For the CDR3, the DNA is TGCGCCAGCAGCCAAGTGGTCAGGGGGCAGGAGGGCTACACCTTC. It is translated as CASSQVVRGQEGYTF.

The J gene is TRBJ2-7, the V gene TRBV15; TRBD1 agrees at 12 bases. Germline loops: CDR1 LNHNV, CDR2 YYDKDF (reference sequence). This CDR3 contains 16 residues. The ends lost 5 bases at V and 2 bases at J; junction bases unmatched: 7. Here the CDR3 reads CATSSPRDRGPYEQYF. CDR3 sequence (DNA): TGTGCCACCAGCTCCCCGAGGGACAGGGGGCCCTACGAGCAGTACTTC.

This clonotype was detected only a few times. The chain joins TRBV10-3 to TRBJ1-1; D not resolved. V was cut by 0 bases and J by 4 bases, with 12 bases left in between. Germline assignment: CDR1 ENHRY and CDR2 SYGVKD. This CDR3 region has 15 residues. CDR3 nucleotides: TGTGCCATCAGTGAGTCCCGGGAGCGGGGCACTGAAGCTTTCTTT. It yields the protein CAISESRERGTEAFF.

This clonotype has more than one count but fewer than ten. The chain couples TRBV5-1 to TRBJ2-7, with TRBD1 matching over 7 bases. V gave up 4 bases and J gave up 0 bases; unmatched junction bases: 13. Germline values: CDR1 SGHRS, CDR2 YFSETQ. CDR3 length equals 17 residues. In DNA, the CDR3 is TGCGCCAGCAGCCTTTTCGCAGACAGGGACGTCTCCTACGAGCAGTACTTC. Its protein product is CASSLFADRDVSYEQYF.

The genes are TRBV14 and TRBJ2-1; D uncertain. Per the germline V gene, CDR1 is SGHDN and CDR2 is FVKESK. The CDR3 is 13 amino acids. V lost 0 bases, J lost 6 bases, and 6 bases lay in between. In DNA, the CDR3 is TGTGCCAGCAGCCAAGAACTTGTCAATGAGCAGTTCTTC. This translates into CASSQELVNEQFF.